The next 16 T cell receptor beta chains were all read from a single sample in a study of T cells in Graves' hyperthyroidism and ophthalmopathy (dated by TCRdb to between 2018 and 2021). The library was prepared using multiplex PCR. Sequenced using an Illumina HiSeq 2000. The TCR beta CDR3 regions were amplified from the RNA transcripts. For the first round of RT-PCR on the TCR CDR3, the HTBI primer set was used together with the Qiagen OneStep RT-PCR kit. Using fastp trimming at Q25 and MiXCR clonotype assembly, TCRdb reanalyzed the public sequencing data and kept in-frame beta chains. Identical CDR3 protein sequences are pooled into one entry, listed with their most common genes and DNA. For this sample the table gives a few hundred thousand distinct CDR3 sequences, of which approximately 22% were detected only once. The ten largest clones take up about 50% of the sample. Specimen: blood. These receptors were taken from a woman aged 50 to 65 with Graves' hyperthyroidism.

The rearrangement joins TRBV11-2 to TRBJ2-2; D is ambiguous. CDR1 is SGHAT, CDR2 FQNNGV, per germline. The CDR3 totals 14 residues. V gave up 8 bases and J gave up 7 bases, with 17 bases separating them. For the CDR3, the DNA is TGTGCCAGCTCTAGGCTGGGTTTCGGCGGGGAGCTGTTTTTT. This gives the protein CASSRLGFGGELFF.

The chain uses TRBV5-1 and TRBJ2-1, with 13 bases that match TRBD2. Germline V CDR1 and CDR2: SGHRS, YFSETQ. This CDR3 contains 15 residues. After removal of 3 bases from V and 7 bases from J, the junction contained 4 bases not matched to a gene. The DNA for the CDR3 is TGCGCCAGCAGCTCGGGACTAGCGGGGTGGAATGAGCAGTTCTTC. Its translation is CASSSGLAGWNEQFF.

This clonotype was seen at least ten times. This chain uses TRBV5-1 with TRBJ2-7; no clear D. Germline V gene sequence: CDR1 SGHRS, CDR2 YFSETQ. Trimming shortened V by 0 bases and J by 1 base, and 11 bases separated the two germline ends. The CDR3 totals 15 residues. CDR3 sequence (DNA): TGCGCCAGCAGCTTGGTTCCGGGTTTGTCCTACGAGCAGTACTTC. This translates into CASSLVPGLSYEQYF.

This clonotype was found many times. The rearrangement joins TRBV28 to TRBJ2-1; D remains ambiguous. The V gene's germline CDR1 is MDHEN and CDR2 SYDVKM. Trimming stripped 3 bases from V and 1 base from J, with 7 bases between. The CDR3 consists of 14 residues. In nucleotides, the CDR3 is TGTGCCAGCAGTTTTTTGGTGTCCTACAATGAGCAGTTCTTC. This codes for CASSFLVSYNEQFF.

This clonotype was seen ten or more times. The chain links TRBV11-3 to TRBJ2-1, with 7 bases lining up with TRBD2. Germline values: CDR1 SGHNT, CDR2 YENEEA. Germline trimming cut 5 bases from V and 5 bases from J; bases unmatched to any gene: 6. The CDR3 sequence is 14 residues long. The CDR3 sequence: CASSAWGGHNEQFF. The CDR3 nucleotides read TGTGCCAGCAGCGCCTGGGGGGGACACAATGAGCAGTTCTTC.

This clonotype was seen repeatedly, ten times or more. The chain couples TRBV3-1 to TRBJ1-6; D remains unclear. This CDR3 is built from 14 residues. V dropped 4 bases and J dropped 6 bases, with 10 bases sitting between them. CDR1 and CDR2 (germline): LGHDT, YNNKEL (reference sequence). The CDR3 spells CASSPTKGNSPLHF. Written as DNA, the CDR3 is TGTGCCAGCAGCCCAACCAAGGGTAATTCACCCCTCCACTTT.

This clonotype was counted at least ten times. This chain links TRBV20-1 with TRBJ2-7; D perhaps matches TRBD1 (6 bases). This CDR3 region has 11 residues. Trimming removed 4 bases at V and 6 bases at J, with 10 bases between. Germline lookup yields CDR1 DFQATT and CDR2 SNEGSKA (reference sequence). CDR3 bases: TGCAGTGCTAAAACAGGGCTCGAGCAGTACTTC. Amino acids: CSAKTGLEQYF.

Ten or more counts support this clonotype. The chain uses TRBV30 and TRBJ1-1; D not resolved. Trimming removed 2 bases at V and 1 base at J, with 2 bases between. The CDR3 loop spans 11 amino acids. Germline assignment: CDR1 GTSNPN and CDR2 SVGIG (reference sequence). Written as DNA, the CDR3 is TGTGCCTGGAGTACGAACACTGAAGCTTTCTTT. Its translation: CAWSTNTEAFF.

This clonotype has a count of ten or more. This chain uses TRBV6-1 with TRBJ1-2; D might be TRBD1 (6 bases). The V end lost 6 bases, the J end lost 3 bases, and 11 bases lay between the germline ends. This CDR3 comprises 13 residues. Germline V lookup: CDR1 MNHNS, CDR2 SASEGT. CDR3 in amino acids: CASRKEGDYGYTF. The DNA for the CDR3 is TGTGCCAGCAGAAAGGAGGGGGACTATGGCTACACCTTC.

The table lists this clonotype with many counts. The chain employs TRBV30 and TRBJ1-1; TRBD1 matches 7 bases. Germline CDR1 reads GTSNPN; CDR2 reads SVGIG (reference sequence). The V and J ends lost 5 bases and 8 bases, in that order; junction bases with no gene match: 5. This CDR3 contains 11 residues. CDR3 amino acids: CAWEMTGEAFF. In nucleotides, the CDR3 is TGTGCCTGGGAAATGACAGGGGAAGCTTTCTTT.

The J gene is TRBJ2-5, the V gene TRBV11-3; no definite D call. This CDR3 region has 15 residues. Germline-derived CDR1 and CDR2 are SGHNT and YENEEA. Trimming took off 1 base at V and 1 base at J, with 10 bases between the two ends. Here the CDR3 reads CASSLGPDGQETQYF. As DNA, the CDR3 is TGTGCCAGCAGCTTAGGCCCGGACGGCCAAGAGACCCAGTACTTC.

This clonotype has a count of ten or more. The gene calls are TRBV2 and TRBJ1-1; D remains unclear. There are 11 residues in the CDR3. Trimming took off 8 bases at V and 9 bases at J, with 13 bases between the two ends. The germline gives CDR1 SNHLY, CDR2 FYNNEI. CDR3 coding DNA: TGTGCCAGCTTCGCAGATTTGAAAGCTTTCTTT. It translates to CASFADLKAFF.

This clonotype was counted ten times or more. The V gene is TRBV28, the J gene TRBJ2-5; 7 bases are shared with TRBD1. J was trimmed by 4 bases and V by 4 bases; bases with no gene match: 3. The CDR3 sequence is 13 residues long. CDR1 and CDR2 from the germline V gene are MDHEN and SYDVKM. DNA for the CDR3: TGTGCCAGCAGTTCGGCAGGGGGAGAGACCCAGTACTTC. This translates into CASSSAGGETQYF.

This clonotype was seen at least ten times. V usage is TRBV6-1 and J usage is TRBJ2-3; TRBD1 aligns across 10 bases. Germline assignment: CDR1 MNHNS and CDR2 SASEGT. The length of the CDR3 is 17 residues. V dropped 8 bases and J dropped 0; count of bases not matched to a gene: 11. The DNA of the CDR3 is TGTGCCAGCCGCGGGCGGACAGGGGGGCAGAGCACAGATACGCAGTATTTT. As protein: CASRGRTGGQSTDTQYF.

CDR3 residues: CATRPGGSYNEQFF. For the CDR3, the DNA is TGTGCCACTCGCCCGGGAGGGAGTTACAATGAGCAGTTCTTC. The chain links TRBV5-5 to TRBJ2-1, with 8 nucleotides matching TRBD2. Germline loops: CDR1 SGHKS, CDR2 YYEKEE (reference sequence). The CDR3 sequence is 14 residues long. V gave up 9 bases and J gave up 4 bases; unmatched junction bases: 9.

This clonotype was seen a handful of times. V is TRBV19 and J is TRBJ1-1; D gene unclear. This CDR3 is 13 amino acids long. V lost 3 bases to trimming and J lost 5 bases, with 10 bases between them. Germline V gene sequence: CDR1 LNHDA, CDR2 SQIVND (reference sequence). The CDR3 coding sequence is TGTGCCAGTAGTATTGGGCAGCGGACTGAAGCTTTCTTT. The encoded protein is CASSIGQRTEAFF.